One TCR beta chain is described in this entry. This record comes from a study of blood T cell repertoires in COVID-19. Turning to the study itself: Samples of COVID-19 (acute and convalescent) were obtained from the United States, Italy and Spain. PBMCs, B-cell-depleted T cells, or T cells were the source of the cDNA or gDNA that made up the material.

The CDR3 is 16 amino acids. Germline-derived CDR1 and CDR2 are LGHNT and FRNRAP. V trimming: 0 bases; J trimming: 9 bases; junction bases outside the gene matches: 8. Under the authors' procedure: Estimated nucleated cell counts came from reference gene primer amplification. Profiled with immunoSEQ multiplex PCR; TCRdb holds only in-frame clones, not every one. V, J and clone size are taken as reported in that table, and D and trimming were inferred from the DNA itself. The sample has over 250,000 clones; under 90% are singletons. The receptor was derived from a middle-aged man with acute or convalescent COVID-19. The sequenced sample was peripheral blood. This sequence joins TRBV12-5 and TRBJ2-1, with TRBD1 matching 10 bases. The CDR3 nucleotides read TGTGCTAGTGGTTTGGTACCGGGACAGGGGTATATTGAGCAGTTCTTC. This sequence encodes CASGLVPGQGYIEQFF.